The 29 T cell receptor beta chains in this list originate from one sample, sequenced in a study of blood T cell repertoires in COVID-19. The protocol was immunoSEQ multiplex PCR, while the TCRdb copy is restricted to in-frame clones and leaves out a portion. Of roughly 500,000 clones in the sample, roughly 87% are singletons; the top ten hold roughly 0.92%. Sample: peripheral blood. All receptors derive from a man in his late teens or twenties with COVID-19, enrolled during active disease.

In its sample, this clone was seen once. The chain employs TRBV2 and TRBJ2-3; D may be TRBD2 (6 bases). Germline V CDR1 and CDR2: SNHLY, FYNNEI. CDR3 length: 13 residues. The ends were cut back, 7 bases at V and 9 bases at J, with 17 bases in the middle. The CDR3 nucleotides are TGTGCCAGCAAAAGCAACGGCGGACTAACGCAGTATTTT. Its protein is CASKSNGGLTQYF.

CDR3 DNA: TGTGCCAGTACCAGGGACAGGGGCTATGGCTACACCTTC. This translates into CASTRDRGYGYTF. The chain couples TRBV19 to TRBJ1-2; TRBD1 matches at 10 bases. The V gene end was trimmed by 7 bases and the J gene end by 4 bases; junction bases not matched to a gene: 3. CDR3 length equals 13 residues. CDR1 is LNHDA, CDR2 SQIVND, per germline (reference sequence).

This chain links TRBV24-1 with TRBJ2-7; TRBD2 matches at 7 bases. The J segment lost 0 bases and the V segment lost 1 base, leaving 5 bases of the junction unmatched. The CDR3 has 16 residues. Germline CDR1 reads KGHDR; CDR2 reads SFDVKD. Here the CDR3 DNA reads TGTGCCACCAGTGATTTATGGGGGGAGGGCTCCTACGAGCAGTACTTC. It encodes CATSDLWGEGSYEQYF.

V gene TRBV5-5 combines with J gene TRBJ1-6; tentative D call: TRBD1 (6 bases). Per germline, CDR1 SGHKS and CDR2 YYEKEE (reference sequence). The CDR3 spans 17 residues. The ends were cut back, 1 base at V and 8 bases at J, with 19 bases in the middle. The CDR3 protein is CASSLLGNRGGDSPLHF. The CDR3, as DNA: TGTGCCAGCAGCTTGTTAGGAAATAGGGGGGGGGATTCACCCCTCCACTTT.

The chain combines TRBV5-5 with TRBJ2-2, with TRBD1 identical over 8 bases. V shed 1 base and J 7 bases; nucleotides not matched to a gene: 6. The CDR3 totals 15 residues. Germline CDR1 reads SGHKS; CDR2 reads YYEKEE (reference sequence). DNA of the CDR3: TGTGCCAGCAGCTTGAACAGGGGGATTGGCGGGGAGCTGTTTTTT. Translated: CASSLNRGIGGELFF.

This clone was picked up a small number of times. V gene TRBV7-8 combines with J gene TRBJ2-3, with 15 positions matching TRBD2. Per germline, CDR1 SGHVS and CDR2 FQNEAQ. V lost 5 bases to trimming and J lost 0 bases; unmatched junction nucleotides: 15. This CDR3 spans 21 amino acids. CDR3: CASSTRTGGLAGGPSTDTQYF. The CDR3 bases are TGTGCCAGCAGCACCAGGACGGGTGGACTAGCGGGAGGGCCTAGCACAGATACGCAGTATTTT.

The rearrangement links TRBV11-3 to TRBJ2-7; 8 bases map to TRBD2. CDR3 length: 14 residues. Germline V gene data show CDR1 as SGHNT and CDR2 as YENEEA. J was trimmed by 7 bases and V by 8 bases; bases with no gene match: 13. In nucleotides, the CDR3 is TGTGCCAGCGTCCACCGGGGGGGGATGGGGGAGCAGTACTTC. It is translated as CASVHRGGMGEQYF.

This clone was detected only once. This sequence joins TRBV7-8 and TRBJ1-4, with 7 bases aligning to TRBD1. The CDR3 has 16 amino acids. With 1 base clipped from V and 3 bases from J, the junction kept 5 bases outside the gene matches. Germline CDR1 and CDR2: SGHVS and FQNEAQ. CDR3 in DNA: TGTGCCAGCAGCTTAGTGGGCAGGGGGTCTAATGAAAAACTGTTTTTT. Translation gives CASSLVGRGSNEKLFF.

V and J are TRBV2 and TRBJ2-1, with 13 bases fitting TRBD2. J gave up 9 bases and V 10 bases, and 6 bases lay outside the gene matches. CDR3 size: 13 residues. Germline CDR1 and CDR2: SNHLY and FYNNEI. The CDR3, as DNA: TGTGCCATAACTAGCGGGGGGGCACTTGAGCAGTTCTTC. This translates into CAITSGGALEQFF.

J is TRBJ1-4 and V is TRBV4-1; 9 bases align to TRBD1. Germline trimming cut 3 bases from V and 2 bases from J; bases unmatched to any gene: 7. CDR3 length: 17 residues. The germline gives CDR1 MGHRA, CDR2 YSYEKL. The CDR3 protein is CASSQRTDRGTNEKLFF. The CDR3 bases are TGCGCCAGCAGCCAGAGAACTGACAGGGGGACTAATGAAAAACTGTTTTTT.

The rearrangement links TRBV5-5 to TRBJ2-3, with 9 bases lining up with TRBD2. The germline V gene encodes CDR1 SGHKS and CDR2 YYEKEE (reference sequence). V gave up 0 bases and J gave up 6 bases; unmatched junction bases: 8. The CDR3 is 16 amino acids. The CDR3 DNA is TGTGCCAGCAGCTTGGCGGCCGCGGGGGGGCAGGATACGCAGTATTTT. It translates to CASSLAAAGGQDTQYF. The full variable domain, completed using reference TRBV5-5 and TRBJ2-3, is DAGVTQSPTHLIKTRGQQVTLRCSPISGHKSVSWYQQVLGQGPQFIFQYYEKEERGRGNFPDRFSARQFPNYSSELNVNALLLGDSALYLCASSLAAAGGQDTQYFGPGTRLTVL.

This chain uses TRBV12-3 or TRBV12-4 with TRBJ2-2; D may be TRBD2 (6 bases). Trimming took off 7 bases at V and 6 bases at J, with 12 bases between the two ends. CDR3 length equals 13 residues. As DNA, the CDR3 is TGTGCCAGCATTCTGGGAGGCCCCGGGGAGCTGTTTTTT. It is translated as CASILGGPGELFF.

This clone was detected only once. The gene calls are TRBV6-2 or TRBV6-3 and TRBJ1-6, with 7 bases identical to TRBD1. The CDR3 totals 14 residues. The V and J ends lost 6 bases and 5 bases, in that order; junction bases with no gene match: 4. Germline V gene data show CDR1 as MNHEY and CDR2 as SVGEGT. The CDR3 region has the DNA TGTGCCAGCAGGTACGACAGGGATAATTCACCCCTCCACTTT. Its protein product is CASRYDRDNSPLHF.

V is TRBV6-2 or TRBV6-3 and J is TRBJ2-7; TRBD1 might be the D (5 bases). CDR3 size: 12 residues. Deletions cut 4 bases from V and 3 bases from J, with 7 bases between. Per the germline V gene, CDR1 is MNHEY and CDR2 is SVGEGT. The CDR3 loop is CASSWTLYEQYF. The CDR3, as DNA: TGTGCCAGCAGTTGGACACTCTACGAGCAGTACTTC.

This chain joins TRBV3-1 (or the pseudogene TRBV3-2) and TRBJ2-3, with D possibly TRBD2 on 5 matching bases. This CDR3 has 17 amino acids. CDR1 is LGHDT and CDR2 is YNNKEL in the germline V gene (reference sequence). The CDR3 protein is CETFDQGPRTSTDTQYF. In DNA, the CDR3 is TGTGAAACATTCGACCAAGGACCACGGACTAGCACAGATACGCAGTATTTT.

V usage is TRBV27 and J usage is TRBJ2-3, with 11 bases matching TRBD2. The germline V gene encodes CDR1 MNHEY and CDR2 SMNVEV (reference sequence). Trimming took 9 bases from V and 2 from J; bases not matched to a gene: 4. There are 14 residues in the CDR3. The DNA of the CDR3 is TGTGCCAGGACGACTAGCGGGATCACAGATACGCAGTATTTT. Translating gives CARTTSGITDTQYF.

This sequence joins TRBV7-9 and TRBJ2-3, with 14 bases matching TRBD2. V lost 1 base, J lost 2 bases, and 8 bases stayed unmatched. The CDR3 is 19 amino acids. CDR1 and CDR2 (germline): SEHNR, FQNEAQ (reference sequence). The CDR3 here is CASSLVFGLAGGPTDTQYF. The CDR3 DNA reads TGTGCCAGCAGCTTAGTATTCGGACTAGCGGGGGGCCCCACAGATACGCAGTATTTT.

This clone was seen just once. The V call is TRBV7-3, the J call TRBJ2-6; D is possibly TRBD2 (5 bases). CDR3 length equals 14 residues. CDR1 and CDR2 (germline): SGHTA, FQGTGA. Deletions cut 8 bases from V and 2 bases from J, with 10 bases between. CDR3 bases: TGTGCCAGCTCTGAAGCGGCTGGGGCCAACGTCCTGACTTTC. Translation: CASSEAAGANVLTF.

The V call is TRBV9, the J call TRBJ2-2, with D tentatively TRBD2 (5 bases). CDR1 and CDR2 (germline): SGDLS, YYNGEE. The CDR3 runs to 15 residues. Trimming removed 4 bases at V and 0 bases at J, with 10 bases between. CDR3 sequence (DNA): TGTGCCAGCAGCCTGACTAACACGAACACCGGGGAGCTGTTTTTT. It translates to CASSLTNTNTGELFF.

The chain has TRBV5-1 and TRBJ1-4; 9 bases are shared with TRBD1. Germline CDR1 SGHRS, CDR2 YFSETQ. J lost 2 bases, V lost 4 bases, and 6 bases had no gene match. The CDR3 sequence is 16 residues long. The CDR3 loop reads CASSVGQGLTNEKLFF. The CDR3 coding sequence is TGCGCCAGCAGCGTGGGACAGGGTCTCACTAATGAAAAACTGTTTTTT.

The chain carries TRBV3-1 (or the pseudogene TRBV3-2) and TRBJ2-5; 11 nucleotides match TRBD2. Unmatched junction bases numbered 4, after V lost 4 bases and J lost 0 bases. This CDR3 comprises 16 residues. The germline CDR1 and CDR2 sequences are LGHDT and YNNKEL (reference sequence). DNA for the CDR3: TGTGCCAGCAGCCGGGCTAGCGGGAGGTACCAAGAGACCCAGTACTTC. This encodes CASSRASGRYQETQYF.

The chain uses TRBV3-1 (or the pseudogene TRBV3-2) and TRBJ1-1, with TRBD1 matching 7 bases. CDR3 length: 17 amino acids. The junction had 10 bases not matched to a gene; V was cut back by 0 bases and J by 3 bases. In germline, CDR1 is LGHDT, CDR2 YNNKEL (reference sequence). Written as DNA, the CDR3 is TGTGCCAGCAGCCAAGATCTTAGACAGGGTATACACACTGAAGCTTTCTTT. Translating it yields CASSQDLRQGIHTEAFF.

This sequence joins TRBV5-1 and TRBJ1-1; 10 nucleotides agree with TRBD1. The CDR3 contains 15 residues. Unmatched junction bases numbered 3, after V lost 3 bases and J lost 1 base. CDR1 is SGHRS and CDR2 is YFSETQ in the germline V gene. CDR3 sequence: CASSYRTGGNTEAFF. DNA of the CDR3: TGCGCCAGCAGCTACAGGACAGGGGGGAACACTGAAGCTTTCTTT. The full variable domain, its missing parts supplied by reference TRBV5-1 and TRBJ1-1, is KAGVTQTPRYLIKTRGQQVTLSCSPISGHRSVSWYQQTPGQGLQFLFEYFSETQRNKGNFPGRFSGRQFSNSRSEMNVSTLELGDSALYLCASSYRTGGNTEAFFGQGTRLTVV.

This chain links TRBV19 with TRBJ2-3; D remains ambiguous. Germline V gene lookup returns CDR1 LNHDA and CDR2 SQIVND (reference sequence). Trimming took off 3 bases at V and 1 base at J, with 2 bases between the two ends. The length of the CDR3 is 12 residues. CDR3 protein: CASSIGTDTQYF. The CDR3 DNA reads TGTGCCAGTAGTATCGGCACAGATACGCAGTATTTT.

The chain employs TRBV6-2 or TRBV6-3 and TRBJ1-6, with 8 bases matching TRBD1. The CDR3 is made up of 15 amino acids. V shed 0 bases, J shed 9 bases, and the junction held 4 bases outside the gene matches. Germline V lookup: CDR1 MNHEY, CDR2 SVGEGT. The CDR3 reads CASSYSRTGSSPLHF. Here the CDR3 DNA reads TGTGCCAGCAGTTACTCTCGGACAGGGAGTTCACCCCTCCACTTT.

The chain links TRBV24-1 to TRBJ2-7; 13 bases match TRBD2. The trim removed 1 base at V and 9 bases at J, leaving 5 bases unmatched. Germline assignment: CDR1 KGHDR and CDR2 SFDVKD. There are 15 residues in the CDR3. The CDR3 spells CATSDFRTSGRRQYF. The CDR3 nucleotides read TGTGCCACCAGTGATTTCAGGACTAGCGGGAGACGGCAGTACTTC.

A single count supports this clone. The gene calls are TRBV4-2 and TRBJ2-2; D ambiguous. CDR1 and CDR2 (germline): LGHNA, YNFKEQ. The germline V and J ends were trimmed by 3 bases and 4 bases, with 12 bases remaining between them. The CDR3 covers 15 residues. The CDR3 bases are TGTGCCAGCAGCCAGGATAGCAGCAGCACCGGGGAGCTGTTTTTT. Its protein product is CASSQDSSSTGELFF.

The chain employs TRBV9 and TRBJ2-3; TRBD2 matches at 10 bases. CDR1 SGDLS and CDR2 YYNGEE come from the germline V gene. V dropped 3 bases and J dropped 0; count of bases not matched to a gene: 4. The CDR3 totals 16 residues. Here the CDR3 reads CASSAGTSDSTDTQYF. The DNA for the CDR3 is TGTGCCAGCAGCGCCGGGACTAGCGATAGCACAGATACGCAGTATTTT.

V is TRBV6-5 and J is TRBJ1-1; 8 bases fit TRBD1. This CDR3 has 14 amino acids. The J segment lost 5 bases and the V segment lost 7 bases, leaving 9 bases of the junction unmatched. CDR1 is MNHEY and CDR2 is SVGAGI in the germline V gene. CDR3 region: CASTIGQGGTEAFF. CDR3 nucleotides: TGTGCCAGCACCATCGGACAGGGCGGAACTGAAGCTTTCTTT.